This record covers a single T cell receptor (beta chain). Its antigen is not identified. The data belong to a study of shared clonotypes between healthy human individuals. Across the study: A couple of female and a few male donors aged 18 to 49 were enrolled.

General study points: Genetic and exposure-history diversity was limited by the few donors. Large depth notwithstanding, sorted-subset sequencing proved incomplete by rarefaction. Sharing across four donors was highest in naive CD4 (about 5%) and lowest in memory CD8 (0.4%).

The protocol was immunoSEQ multiplex PCR, while the TCRdb copy is restricted to in-frame clones and leaves out a portion. The table records 950,000 to 1,300,000 clones, about 80% of them present only once. Germline V gives CDR1 SGHAT, CDR2 FQNNGV. After removal of 8 bases from V and 4 bases from J, the junction contained 8 bases not matched to a gene. CDR3 size: 13 residues. Specimen: memory CD4+ T cells sorted from blood. Subset of the sample: CD45RA-negative fraction. This TCR was sampled from a man between 18 and 35 years old in good health. The V call is TRBV11-2, the J call TRBJ2-7; 7 nucleotides align to TRBD2. The CDR3 sequence is CASAWREMYEQYF. CDR3 bases: TGTGCCAGCGCCTGGCGGGAGATGTACGAGCAGTACTTC.